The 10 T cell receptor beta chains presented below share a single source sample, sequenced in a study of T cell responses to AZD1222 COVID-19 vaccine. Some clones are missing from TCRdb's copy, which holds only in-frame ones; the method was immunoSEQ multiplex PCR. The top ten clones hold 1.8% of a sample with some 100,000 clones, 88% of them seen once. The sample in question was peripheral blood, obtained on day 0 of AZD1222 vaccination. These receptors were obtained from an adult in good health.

CDR3 sequence reads: CASTQLYNEQFF. CDR3 DNA sequence: TGTGCCAGTACACAACTTTACAATGAGCAGTTCTTC. The chain employs TRBV5-8 and TRBJ2-1; unclear D gene. The CDR3 loop spans 12 amino acids. In germline, CDR1 is SGHTS, CDR2 YDEGEE. With 8 bases removed from V and 4 bases from J, the gap between germline ends came to 10 bases.

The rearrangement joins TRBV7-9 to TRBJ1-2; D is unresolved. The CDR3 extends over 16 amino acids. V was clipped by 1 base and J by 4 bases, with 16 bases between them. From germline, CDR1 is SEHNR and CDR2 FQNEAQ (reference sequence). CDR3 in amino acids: CASSLGGRDVGYGYTF. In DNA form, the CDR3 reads TGTGCCAGCAGCTTAGGGGGTCGAGATGTTGGCTATGGCTACACCTTC.

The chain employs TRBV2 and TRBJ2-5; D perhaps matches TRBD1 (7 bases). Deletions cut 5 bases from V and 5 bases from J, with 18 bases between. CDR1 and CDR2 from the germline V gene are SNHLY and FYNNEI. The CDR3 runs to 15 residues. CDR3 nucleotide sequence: TGTGCCAGCAGTCCTAGGAGGGGGCTGCAGGAGACCCAGTACTTC. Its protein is CASSPRRGLQETQYF.

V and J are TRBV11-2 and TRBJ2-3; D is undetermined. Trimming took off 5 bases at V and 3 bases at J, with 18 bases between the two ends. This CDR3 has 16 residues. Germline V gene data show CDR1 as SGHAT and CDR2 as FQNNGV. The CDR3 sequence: CASSAGASLSTDTQYF. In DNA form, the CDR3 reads TGTGCCAGCAGCGCCGGCGCGTCCCTGTCGACAGATACGCAGTATTTT. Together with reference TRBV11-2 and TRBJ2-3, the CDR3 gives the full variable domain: EAGVAQSPRYKIIEKRQSVAFWCNPISGHATLYWYQQILGQGPKLLIQFQNNGVVDDSQLPKDRFSAERLKGVDSTLKIQPAKLEDSAVYLCASSAGASLSTDTQYFGPGTRLTVL.

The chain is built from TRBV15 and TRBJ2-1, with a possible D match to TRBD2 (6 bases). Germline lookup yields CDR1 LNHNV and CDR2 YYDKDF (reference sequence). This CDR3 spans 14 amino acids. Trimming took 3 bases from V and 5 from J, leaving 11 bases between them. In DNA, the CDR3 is TGTGCCACCAGCAGCGGGGACTGGCACAATGAGCAGTTCTTC. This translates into CATSSGDWHNEQFF.

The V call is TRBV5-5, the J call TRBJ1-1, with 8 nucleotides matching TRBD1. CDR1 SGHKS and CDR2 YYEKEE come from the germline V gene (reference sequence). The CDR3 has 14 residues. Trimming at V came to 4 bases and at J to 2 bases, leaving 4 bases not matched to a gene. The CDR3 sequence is CASSGQGGNTEAFF. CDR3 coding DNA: TGTGCCAGCAGCGGACAGGGAGGAAACACTGAAGCTTTCTTT.

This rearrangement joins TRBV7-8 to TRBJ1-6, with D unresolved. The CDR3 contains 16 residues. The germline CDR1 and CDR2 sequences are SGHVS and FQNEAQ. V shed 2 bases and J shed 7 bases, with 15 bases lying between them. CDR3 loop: CASSLFWSPGNSPLHF. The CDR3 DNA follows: TGTGCCAGCAGCTTATTTTGGAGCCCGGGGAATTCACCCCTCCACTTT.

CDR3 DNA sequence: TGTGCCAGCAGGTCAGGGGGCGCGGTTGAAGCTTTCTTT. Translation gives CASRSGGAVEAFF. The chain joins TRBV11-3 to TRBJ1-1; 8 bases match TRBD1. CDR3 length: 13 residues. Germline V lookup: CDR1 SGHNT, CDR2 YENEEA. Losses at the gene ends were 6 bases for V and 7 bases for J; bases not matched to a gene: 7.

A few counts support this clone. The DNA of the CDR3 is TGTGCCAGCAGCCAAGGGTATAGGGGGCCAGATGGCTACACCTTC. As protein: CASSQGYRGPDGYTF. The V and J genes are TRBV3-1 (or the pseudogene TRBV3-2) and TRBJ1-2; TRBD1 aligns across 7 bases. The V and J ends lost 1 base and 6 bases, in that order; junction bases with no gene match: 8. Per the germline V gene, CDR1 is LGHDT and CDR2 is YNNKEL (reference sequence). There are 15 residues in the CDR3.

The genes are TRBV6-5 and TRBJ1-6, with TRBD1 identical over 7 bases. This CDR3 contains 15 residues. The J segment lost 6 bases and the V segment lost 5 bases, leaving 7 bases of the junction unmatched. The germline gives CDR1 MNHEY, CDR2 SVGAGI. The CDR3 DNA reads TGTGCCAGCAGTAGAGACAGGGTCAGTAATTCACCCCTCCACTTT. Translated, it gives CASSRDRVSNSPLHF.